The rows below give T cell receptor beta chains drawn from one sample of a study of cytomegalovirus exposure and HLA in healthy donors. Using immunoSEQ multiplex PCR, the repertoire was profiled, and TCRdb retains in-frame clones only, with some absent. Among approximately 100,000 clones, about nine tenths were seen once, and the ten largest hold around a tenth. Sequenced: PBMCs. The source of these receptors is a man younger than 40 in good health and CMV-seropositive. Both conserved end residues are part of each CDR3. D genes are given only for firm matches. Only part of the rows carry a size: once, few, many, or a class if the clone is expanded.

size: NA
V: TRBV27
J: TRBJ2-7
D: TRBD2
length: 14
CDR3: CASSFASGIGEQYF
DNA: TGTGCCAGCAGTTTCGCTAGCGGGATTGGAGAGCAGTACTTC

size: NA
V: TRBV29-1
J: TRBJ2-2
D: TRBD2
length: 21
CDR3: CSVEGGSGTSGRLGLPGELFF
DNA: TGCAGCGTTGAAGGGGGGTCCGGGACTAGCGGGAGGTTAGGACTTCCCGGGGAGCTGTTTTTT

size: NA
V: TRBV7-3
J: TRBJ2-1
D: TRBD1
length: 15
CDR3: CASSLTGTGNNEQFF
DNA: TGTGCCAGCAGCTTGACCGGGACAGGGAACAATGAGCAGTTCTTC

size: NA
V: TRBV6-6
J: TRBJ2-2
D: TRBD1
length: 15
CDR3: CASSSGQGSTGELFF
DNA: TGTGCCAGCAGTTCCGGACAGGGCAGCACCGGGGAGCTGTTTTTT

size: NA
V: TRBV27
J: TRBJ2-7
D: TRBD1
length: 19
CDR3: CASSLFPGINTGQSYEQYF
DNA: TGTGCCAGCAGTTTATTTCCGGGGATTAACACGGGACAGAGCTACGAGCAGTACTTC

size: NA
V: TRBV7-9
J: TRBJ1-1
D: NA
length: 13
CDR3: CASSVGLSTEAFF
DNA: TGTGCCAGCAGCGTAGGGTTGAGCACTGAAGCTTTCTTT

size: NA
V: TRBV2
J: TRBJ2-6
D: TRBD1
length: 15
CDR3: CASGKGASGANVLTF
DNA: TGTGCCAGCGGGAAGGGGGCCTCTGGGGCCAACGTCCTGACTTTC

size: NA
V: TRBV6-1
J: TRBJ2-2
D: NA
length: 15
CDR3: CATRVDTGQTGELFF
DNA: TGTGCCACCAGGGTGGACACAGGGCAGACCGGGGAGCTGTTTTTT

size: NA
V: TRBV18
J: TRBJ2-5
D: TRBD1
length: 15
CDR3: CASSPPLTGGETQYF
DNA: TGTGCCAGCTCACCACCCCTAACAGGGGGAGAGACCCAGTACTTC

size: few
V: TRBV12-5
J: TRBJ2-7
D: NA
length: 13
CDR3: CASGFGLAYEQYF
DNA: TGTGCTAGTGGTTTCGGGTTGGCCTACGAGCAGTACTTC

size: NA
V: TRBV7-9
J: TRBJ2-1
D: NA
length: 14
CDR3: CASSPPSLYNEQFF
DNA: TGTGCCAGCAGCCCCCCGAGCCTCTACAATGAGCAGTTCTTC

size: once
V: TRBV7-8
J: TRBJ2-1
D: TRBD2
length: 16
CDR3: CASSWGTSGSYNEQFF
DNA: TGTGCCAGCAGCTGGGGGACTAGCGGGTCTTACAATGAGCAGTTCTTC

size: NA
V: TRBV28
J: TRBJ2-1
D: NA
length: 14
CDR3: CASTPGLVNNEQFF
DNA: TGTGCCAGCACCCCCGGCCTAGTAAACAATGAGCAGTTCTTC

size: NA
V: TRBV7-3
J: TRBJ2-6
D: NA
length: 17
CDR3: CASSRTQTRSGANVLTF
DNA: TGTGCCAGCAGCCGCACACAGACCCGCTCTGGGGCCAACGTCCTGACTTTC

size: NA
V: TRBV6-4
J: TRBJ2-7
D: NA
length: 14
CDR3: CVSSAPYSSYEQYF
DNA: TGTGTCAGCAGTGCGCCTTACAGCTCCTACGAGCAGTACTTC

size: NA
V: TRBV4-1
J: TRBJ2-1
D: NA
length: 13
CDR3: CASSQGAGNEQFF
DNA: TGCGCCAGCAGCCAGGGCGCTGGGAATGAGCAGTTCTTC

size: few
V: TRBV27
J: TRBJ2-2
D: TRBD2
length: 17
CDR3: CASSPRTSSTNTGELFF
DNA: TGTGCCAGCAGTCCCCGGACTAGCAGTACGAACACCGGGGAGCTGTTTTTT

size: NA
V: TRBV9
J: TRBJ2-5
D: TRBD2
length: 17
CDR3: CASSVALASGEQETQYF
DNA: TGTGCCAGCAGCGTAGCTCTGGCTAGCGGGGAGCAAGAGACCCAGTACTTC

size: many
V: TRBV4-1
J: TRBJ2-1
D: NA
length: 15
CDR3: CASSPGTGRPLKQFF
DNA: TGCGCCAGCAGCCCCGGGACTGGACGCCCCTTAAAACAGTTCTTC

size: NA
V: TRBV4-1
J: TRBJ2-2
D: TRBD1
length: 16
CDR3: CASSQLPKDRAGELFF
DNA: TGCGCCAGCAGCCAACTGCCCAAGGACAGGGCCGGGGAGCTGTTTTTT

size: NA
V: TRBV10-2
J: TRBJ2-5
D: NA
length: 11
CDR3: CASSAQETQYF
DNA: TGCGCCAGCAGTGCACAAGAGACCCAGTACTTC

size: NA
V: TRBV10-3
J: TRBJ1-1
D: TRBD1
length: 15
CDR3: CAISPQTGGTAEAFF
DNA: TGTGCCATCAGCCCACAGACAGGGGGTACGGCTGAAGCTTTCTTT

size: NA
V: TRBV2
J: TRBJ2-3
D: TRBD2
length: 15
CDR3: CASRIIAGVRDTQYF
DNA: TGTGCCAGCAGGATCATAGCGGGAGTTAGAGATACGCAGTATTTT

size: NA
V: TRBV28
J: TRBJ2-7
D: TRBD1
length: 15
CDR3: CASSTLGTGMYEQYF
DNA: TGTGCCAGCAGTACCCTCGGGACAGGGATGTACGAGCAGTACTTC

size: NA
V: TRBV19
J: TRBJ2-7
D: TRBD2
length: 14
CDR3: CASSMGLAGDEQYF
DNA: TGTGCCAGTAGTATGGGACTAGCGGGAGATGAGCAGTACTTC

size: NA
V: TRBV5-5
J: TRBJ2-5
D: TRBD2
length: 18
CDR3: CASSLASAMAGGQETQYF
DNA: TGTGCCAGCAGCTTAGCTTCGGCCATGGCGGGGGGCCAAGAGACCCAGTACTTC

size: few
V: TRBV9
J: TRBJ2-4
D: TRBD2
length: 24
CDR3: CASSAPGSPRKREGRVLAKNIQYF
DNA: TGTGCCAGCAGCGCCCCAGGGAGTCCAAGAAAGCGGGAGGGCCGGGTGTTAGCCAAAAACATTCAGTACTTC

size: NA
V: TRBV5-6
J: TRBJ2-1
D: NA
length: 12
CDR3: CASSETGGEQFF
DNA: TGTGCCAGCAGCGAGACAGGAGGAGAGCAGTTCTTC

size: NA
V: TRBV10-3
J: TRBJ1-2
D: NA
length: 13
CDR3: CAIGNNAGYGYTF
DNA: TGTGCCATCGGCAACAACGCAGGATATGGCTACACCTTC

size: NA
V: TRBV27
J: TRBJ1-2
D: NA
length: 14
CDR3: CASSGAVSNYGYTF
DNA: TGTGCCAGCAGTGGGGCAGTTTCTAACTATGGCTACACCTTC

size: few
V: TRBV5-1
J: TRBJ2-7
D: NA
length: 15
CDR3: CASSPTSEGVNEQYF
DNA: TGCGCCAGCAGCCCCACTTCTGAGGGAGTCAACGAGCAGTACTTC

size: NA
V: TRBV6-5
J: TRBJ1-5
D: NA
length: 15
CDR3: CASSYSGGWDQPQHF
DNA: TGTGCCAGCAGTTACTCGGGGGGGTGGGATCAGCCCCAGCATTTT

size: NA
V: TRBV6-5
J: TRBJ1-4
D: NA
length: 15
CDR3: CASSPQRQTNEKLFF
DNA: TGTGCCAGCAGTCCCCAGAGACAGACTAATGAAAAACTGTTTTTT

size: few
V: TRBV19
J: TRBJ2-1
D: TRBD2
length: 16
CDR3: CASSPLAGGSYNEQFF
DNA: TGTGCCAGTAGTCCACTAGCGGGAGGGTCCTACAATGAGCAGTTCTTC

size: NA
V: TRBV10-2
J: TRBJ1-6
D: NA
length: 16
CDR3: CASSEVSGAYNSPLHF
DNA: TGCGCCAGCAGTGAGGTCTCGGGGGCCTATAATTCACCCCTCCACTTT

size: NA
V: TRBV7-2
J: TRBJ1-2
D: NA
length: 14
CDR3: CASNLRMDSYGYTF
DNA: TGTGCCAGCAACTTGCGAATGGACAGCTATGGCTACACCTTC

size: NA
V: TRBV11-2
J: TRBJ2-1
D: NA
length: 15
CDR3: CASSSDRSWDNEQFF
DNA: TGTGCCAGCAGCTCTGACAGGTCTTGGGACAATGAGCAGTTCTTC

size: NA
V: TRBV7-2
J: TRBJ1-2
D: NA
length: 15
CDR3: CASSLAGAVLYGYTF
DNA: TGTGCCAGCAGCTTAGCTGGGGCAGTTCTCTATGGCTACACCTTC

size: NA
V: TRBV4-1
J: TRBJ1-5
D: NA
length: 15
CDR3: CASSQVGGGNQPQHF
DNA: TGCGCCAGCAGCCAAGTGGGGGGAGGCAATCAGCCCCAGCATTTT

size: NA
V: TRBV30
J: TRBJ2-7
D: NA
length: 12
CDR3: CAWSVAQGGQYF
DNA: TGTGCCTGGAGTGTAGCGCAGGGCGGGCAGTACTTC

size: NA
V: TRBV29-1
J: TRBJ2-5
D: TRBD1
length: 12
CDR3: CSVRSGGETQYF
DNA: TGCAGCGTTAGGTCAGGGGGAGAGACCCAGTACTTC

size: NA
V: TRBV18
J: TRBJ2-5
D: NA
length: 17
CDR3: CASSPLSGRGDQETQYF
DNA: TGTGCCAGCTCACCACTTTCAGGCAGGGGTGACCAAGAGACCCAGTACTTC